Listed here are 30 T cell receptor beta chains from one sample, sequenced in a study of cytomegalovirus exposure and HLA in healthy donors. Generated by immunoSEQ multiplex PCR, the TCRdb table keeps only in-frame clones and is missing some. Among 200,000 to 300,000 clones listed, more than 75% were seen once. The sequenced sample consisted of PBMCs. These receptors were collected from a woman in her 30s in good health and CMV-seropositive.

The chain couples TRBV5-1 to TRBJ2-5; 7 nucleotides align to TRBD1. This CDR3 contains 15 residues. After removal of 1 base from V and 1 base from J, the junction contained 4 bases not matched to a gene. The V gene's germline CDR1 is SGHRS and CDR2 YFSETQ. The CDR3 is CASSLLGQPQETQYF. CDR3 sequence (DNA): TGCGCCAGCAGCTTGCTGGGACAGCCCCAAGAGACCCAGTACTTC.

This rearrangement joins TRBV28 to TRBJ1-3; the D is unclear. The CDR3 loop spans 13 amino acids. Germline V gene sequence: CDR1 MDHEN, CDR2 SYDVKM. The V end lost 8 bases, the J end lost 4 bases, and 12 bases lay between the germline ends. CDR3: CASLDSSGNTIYF. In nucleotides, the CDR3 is TGTGCCAGCTTAGATTCATCGGGAAACACCATATATTTT.

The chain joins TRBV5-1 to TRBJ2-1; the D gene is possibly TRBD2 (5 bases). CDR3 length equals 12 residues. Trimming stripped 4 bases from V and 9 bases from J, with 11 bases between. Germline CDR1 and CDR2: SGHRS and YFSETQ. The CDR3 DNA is TGCGCCAGCAGCCTCCTACGGGGTGAGCAGTTCTTC. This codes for CASSLLRGEQFF.

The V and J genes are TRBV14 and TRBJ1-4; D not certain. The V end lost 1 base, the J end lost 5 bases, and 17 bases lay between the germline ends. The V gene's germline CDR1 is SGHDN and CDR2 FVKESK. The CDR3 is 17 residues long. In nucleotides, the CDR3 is TGTGCCAGCAGCCAAGCTAGTTGGCAGAACGGAAATGAAAAACTGTTTTTT. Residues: CASSQASWQNGNEKLFF.

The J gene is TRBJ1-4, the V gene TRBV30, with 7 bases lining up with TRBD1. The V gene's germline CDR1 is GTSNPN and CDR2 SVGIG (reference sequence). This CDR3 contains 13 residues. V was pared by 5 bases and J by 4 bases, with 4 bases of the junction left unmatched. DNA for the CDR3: TGTGCCTGGGGAACAGGGGATAATGAAAAACTGTTTTTT. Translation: CAWGTGDNEKLFF.

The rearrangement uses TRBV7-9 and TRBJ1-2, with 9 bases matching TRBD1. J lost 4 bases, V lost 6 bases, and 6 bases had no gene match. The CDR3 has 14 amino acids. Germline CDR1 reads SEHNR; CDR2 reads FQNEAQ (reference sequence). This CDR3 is CASSPDRGSYGYTF. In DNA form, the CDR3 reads TGTGCCAGCAGTCCGGACAGGGGCTCCTATGGCTACACCTTC.

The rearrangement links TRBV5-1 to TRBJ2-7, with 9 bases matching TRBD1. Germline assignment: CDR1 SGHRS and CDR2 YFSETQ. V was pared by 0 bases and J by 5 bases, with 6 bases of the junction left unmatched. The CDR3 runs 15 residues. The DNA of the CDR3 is TGCGCCAGCAGCTTGGACAGGGGGCCGATAGACGAGCAGTACTTC. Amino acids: CASSLDRGPIDEQYF.

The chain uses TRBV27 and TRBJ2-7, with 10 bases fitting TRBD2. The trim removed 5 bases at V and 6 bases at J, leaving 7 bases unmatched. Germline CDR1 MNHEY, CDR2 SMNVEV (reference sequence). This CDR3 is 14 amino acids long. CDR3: CASSITSGVGEQYF. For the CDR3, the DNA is TGTGCCAGCAGTATAACTAGCGGGGTCGGCGAGCAGTACTTC.

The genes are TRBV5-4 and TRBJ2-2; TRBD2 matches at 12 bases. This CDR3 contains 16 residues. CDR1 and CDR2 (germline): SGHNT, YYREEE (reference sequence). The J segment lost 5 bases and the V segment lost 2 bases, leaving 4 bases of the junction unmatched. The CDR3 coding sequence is TGTGCCAGCAGCTTAGGACTAGCGGGGCATACCGGGGAGCTGTTTTTT. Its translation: CASSLGLAGHTGELFF.

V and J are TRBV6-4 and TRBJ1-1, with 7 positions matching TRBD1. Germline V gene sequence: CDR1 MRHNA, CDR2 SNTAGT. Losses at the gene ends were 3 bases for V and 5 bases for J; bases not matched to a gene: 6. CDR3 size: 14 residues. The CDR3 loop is CASSENLQGTEAFF. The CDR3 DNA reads TGTGCCAGCAGTGAGAACCTACAGGGGACTGAAGCTTTCTTT.

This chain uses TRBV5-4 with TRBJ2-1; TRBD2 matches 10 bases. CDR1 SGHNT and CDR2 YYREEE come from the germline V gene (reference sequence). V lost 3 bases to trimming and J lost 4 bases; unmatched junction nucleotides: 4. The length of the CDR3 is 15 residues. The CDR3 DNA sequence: TGTGCCAGCAGCTCCCCGGGACTAGCGTACAATGAGCAGTTCTTC. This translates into CASSSPGLAYNEQFF.

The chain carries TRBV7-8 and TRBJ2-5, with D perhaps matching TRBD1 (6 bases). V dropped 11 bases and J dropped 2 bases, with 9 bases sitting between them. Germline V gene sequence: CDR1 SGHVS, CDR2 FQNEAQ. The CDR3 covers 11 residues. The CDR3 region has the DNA TGTGCCGGGGGCAATCAAGAGACCCAGTACTTC. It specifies CAGGNQETQYF.

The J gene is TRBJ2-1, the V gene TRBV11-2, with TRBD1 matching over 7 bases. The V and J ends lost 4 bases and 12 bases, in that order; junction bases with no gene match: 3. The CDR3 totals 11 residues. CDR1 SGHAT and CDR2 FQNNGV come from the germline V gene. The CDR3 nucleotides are TGTGCCAGCAGCTACCGGGACAGGCAGTTCTTC. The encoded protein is CASSYRDRQFF.

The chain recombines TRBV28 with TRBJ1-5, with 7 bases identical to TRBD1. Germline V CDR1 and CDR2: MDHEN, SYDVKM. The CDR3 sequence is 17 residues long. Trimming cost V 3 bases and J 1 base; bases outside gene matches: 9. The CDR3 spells CASSFNRQGQSNQPQHF. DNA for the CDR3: TGTGCCAGCAGTTTCAACCGACAGGGCCAGAGCAATCAGCCCCAGCATTTT. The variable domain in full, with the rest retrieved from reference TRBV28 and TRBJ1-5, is DVKVTQSSRYLVKRTGEKVFLECVQDMDHENMFWYRQDPGLGLRLIYFSYDVKMKEKGDIPEGYSVSREKKERFSLILESASTNQTSMYLCASSFNRQGQSNQPQHFGDGTRLSIL.

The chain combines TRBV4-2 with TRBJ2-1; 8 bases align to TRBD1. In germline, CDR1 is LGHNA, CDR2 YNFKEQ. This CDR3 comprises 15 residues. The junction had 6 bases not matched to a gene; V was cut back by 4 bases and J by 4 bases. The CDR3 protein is CASSPGTGRYNEQFF. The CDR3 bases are TGTGCCAGCAGCCCGGGGACAGGAAGATACAATGAGCAGTTCTTC.

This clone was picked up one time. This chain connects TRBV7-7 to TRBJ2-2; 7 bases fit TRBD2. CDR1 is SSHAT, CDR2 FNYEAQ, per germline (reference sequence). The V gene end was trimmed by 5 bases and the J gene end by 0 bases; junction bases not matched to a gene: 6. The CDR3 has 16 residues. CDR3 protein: CASSPQAGSNTGELFF. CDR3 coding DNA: TGTGCCAGCAGCCCCCAAGCGGGATCGAACACCGGGGAGCTGTTTTTT.

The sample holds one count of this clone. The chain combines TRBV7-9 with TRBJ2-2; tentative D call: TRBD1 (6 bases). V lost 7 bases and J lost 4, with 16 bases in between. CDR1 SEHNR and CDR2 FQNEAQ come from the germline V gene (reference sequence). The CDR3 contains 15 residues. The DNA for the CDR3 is TGTGCCAGCATCTCCGGGGACATCATCACCGGGGAGCTGTTTTTT. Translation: CASISGDIITGELFF. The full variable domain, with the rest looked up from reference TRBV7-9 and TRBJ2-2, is DTGVSQNPRHKITKRGQNVTFRCDPISEHNRLYWYRQTLGQGPEFLTYFQNEAQLEKSRLLSDRFSAERPKGSFSTLEIQRTEQGDSAMYLCASISGDIITGELFFGEGSRLTVL.

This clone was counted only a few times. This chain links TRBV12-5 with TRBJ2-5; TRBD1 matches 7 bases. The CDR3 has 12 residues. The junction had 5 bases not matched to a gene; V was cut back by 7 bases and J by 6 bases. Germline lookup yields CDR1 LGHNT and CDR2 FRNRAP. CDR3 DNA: TGTGCTAGTGAGGGGGCGAGCAAGACCCAGTACTTC. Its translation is CASEGASKTQYF.

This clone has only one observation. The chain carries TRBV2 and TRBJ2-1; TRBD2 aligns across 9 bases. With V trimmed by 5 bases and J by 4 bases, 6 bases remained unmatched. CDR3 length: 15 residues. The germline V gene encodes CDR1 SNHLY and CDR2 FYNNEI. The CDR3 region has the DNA TGTGCCAGCAGTCTCAGCGGGAGGAGATACAATGAGCAGTTCTTC. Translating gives CASSLSGRRYNEQFF.

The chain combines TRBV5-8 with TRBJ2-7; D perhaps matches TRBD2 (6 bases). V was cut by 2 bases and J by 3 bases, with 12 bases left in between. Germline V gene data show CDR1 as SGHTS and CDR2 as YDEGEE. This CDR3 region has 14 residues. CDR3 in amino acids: CASSLGGAGYEQYF. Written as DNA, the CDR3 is TGTGCCAGCAGCTTAGGAGGGGCCGGCTACGAGCAGTACTTC.

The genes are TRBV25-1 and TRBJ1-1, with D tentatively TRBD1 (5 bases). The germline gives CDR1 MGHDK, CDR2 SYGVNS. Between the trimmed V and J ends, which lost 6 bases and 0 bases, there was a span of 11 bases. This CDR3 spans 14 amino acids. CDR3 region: CASSMGLMNTEAFF. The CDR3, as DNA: TGTGCCAGCAGCATGGGACTCATGAACACTGAAGCTTTCTTT.

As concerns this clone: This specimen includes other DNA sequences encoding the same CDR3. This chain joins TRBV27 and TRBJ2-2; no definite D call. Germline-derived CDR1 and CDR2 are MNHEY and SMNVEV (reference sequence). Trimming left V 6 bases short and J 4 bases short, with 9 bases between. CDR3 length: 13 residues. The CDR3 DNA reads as TGTGCCAGCAGCCTATCGGGCACCGGGGAGCTGTTTTTT. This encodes CASSLSGTGELFF.

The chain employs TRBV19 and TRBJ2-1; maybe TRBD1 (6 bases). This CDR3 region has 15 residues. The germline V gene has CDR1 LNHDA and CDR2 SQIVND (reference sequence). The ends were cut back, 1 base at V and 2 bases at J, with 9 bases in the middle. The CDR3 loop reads CASSIGGDTYNEQFF. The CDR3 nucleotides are TGTGCCAGTAGTATAGGAGGGGACACCTACAATGAGCAGTTCTTC.

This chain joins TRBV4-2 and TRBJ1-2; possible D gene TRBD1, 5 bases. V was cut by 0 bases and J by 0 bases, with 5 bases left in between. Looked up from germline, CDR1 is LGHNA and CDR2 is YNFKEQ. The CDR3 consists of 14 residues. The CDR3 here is CASSQETANYGYTF. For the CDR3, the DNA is TGTGCCAGCAGCCAAGAGACAGCTAACTATGGCTACACCTTC.

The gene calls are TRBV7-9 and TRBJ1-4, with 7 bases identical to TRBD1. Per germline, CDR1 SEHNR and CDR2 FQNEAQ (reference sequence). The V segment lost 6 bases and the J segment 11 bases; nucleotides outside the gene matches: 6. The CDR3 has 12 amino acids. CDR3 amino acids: CASSPDRSKLFF. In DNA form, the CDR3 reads TGTGCCAGCAGTCCGGACAGGTCGAAACTGTTTTTT.

For the CDR3, the DNA is TGTGCCAGCAGGCGGCAGTTATCCCCCTCGAACACTGAAGCTTTCTTT. It yields the protein CASRRQLSPSNTEAFF. The rearrangement uses TRBV27 and TRBJ1-1; D unclear. Germline V gene lookup returns CDR1 MNHEY and CDR2 SMNVEV (reference sequence). Trimming cost V 6 bases and J 1 base, with 18 bases left between them. The CDR3 runs 16 residues.

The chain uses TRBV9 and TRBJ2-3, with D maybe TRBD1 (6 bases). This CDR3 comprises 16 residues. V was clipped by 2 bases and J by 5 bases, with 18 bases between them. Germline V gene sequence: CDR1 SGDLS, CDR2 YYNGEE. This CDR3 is CASSVDSGHLGDTQYF. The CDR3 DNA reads TGTGCCAGCAGCGTGGACAGCGGTCACCTGGGAGATACGCAGTATTTT.

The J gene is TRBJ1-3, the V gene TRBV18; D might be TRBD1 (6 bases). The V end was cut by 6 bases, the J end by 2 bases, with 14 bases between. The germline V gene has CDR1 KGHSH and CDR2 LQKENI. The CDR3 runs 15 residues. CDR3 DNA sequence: TGTGCCAGCTCGACGGACAGATTGACTGGAAACACCATATATTTT. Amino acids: CASSTDRLTGNTIYF.

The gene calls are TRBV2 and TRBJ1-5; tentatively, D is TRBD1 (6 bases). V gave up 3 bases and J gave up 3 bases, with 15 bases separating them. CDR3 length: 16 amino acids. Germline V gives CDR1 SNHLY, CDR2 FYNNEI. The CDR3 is CASSETGPITNQPQHF. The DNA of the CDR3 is TGTGCCAGCAGTGAGACAGGTCCGATAACCAATCAGCCCCAGCATTTT. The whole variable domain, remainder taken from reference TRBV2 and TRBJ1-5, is EPEVTQTPSHQVTQMGQEVILRCVPISNHLYFYWYRQILGQKVEFLVSFYNNEISEKSEIFDDQFSVERPDGSNFTLKIRSTKLEDSAMYFCASSETGPITNQPQHFGDGTRLSIL.

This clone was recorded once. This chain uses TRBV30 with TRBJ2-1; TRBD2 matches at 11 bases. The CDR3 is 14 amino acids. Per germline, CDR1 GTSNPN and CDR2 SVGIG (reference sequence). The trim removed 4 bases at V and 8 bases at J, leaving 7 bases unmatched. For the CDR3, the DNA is TGTGCCTGGACCAGGACGGGACTAGCGGATGAGCAGTTCTTC. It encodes CAWTRTGLADEQFF.